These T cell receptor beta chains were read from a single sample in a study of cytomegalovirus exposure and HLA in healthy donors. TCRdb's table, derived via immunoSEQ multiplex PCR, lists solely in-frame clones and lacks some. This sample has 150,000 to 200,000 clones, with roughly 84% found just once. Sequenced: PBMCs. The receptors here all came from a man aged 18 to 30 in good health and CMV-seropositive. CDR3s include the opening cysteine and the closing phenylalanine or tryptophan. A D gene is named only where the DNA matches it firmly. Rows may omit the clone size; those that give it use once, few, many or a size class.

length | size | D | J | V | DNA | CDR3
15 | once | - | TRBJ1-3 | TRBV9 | TGTGCCAGCAGCTCCCAGTTGAGGGGGAGAAACACCATATATTTT | CASSSQLRGRNTIYF
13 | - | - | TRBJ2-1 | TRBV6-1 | TGTGCCAGCAGTGAAACGAGCGAGATGGGGCAGTTCTTC | CASSETSEMGQFF
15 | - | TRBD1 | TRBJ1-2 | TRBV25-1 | TGTGCCAGCAGTGAACCTACAGGGGCCCCGGAGGGCTACACCTTC | CASSEPTGAPEGYTF
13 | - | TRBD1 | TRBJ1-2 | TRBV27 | TGTGCCAGCAGAGCACAGGGGACCTATGGCTACACCTTC | CASRAQGTYGYTF
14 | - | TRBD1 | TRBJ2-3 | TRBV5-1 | TGCGCCAGCAGTTCACAGGGGGCGGCGGATACGCAGTATTTT | CASSSQGAADTQYF
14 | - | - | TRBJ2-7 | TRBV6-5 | TGTGCCAGCAGTTACGGGTTCGGGGGTTACGAGCAGTACTTC | CASSYGFGGYEQYF
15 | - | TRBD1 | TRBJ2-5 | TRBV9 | TGTGCCAGCAGCCCAGGTGGGACAGGGCGAGAGACCCAGTACTTC | CASSPGGTGRETQYF
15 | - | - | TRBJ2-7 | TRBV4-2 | TGTGCCAGCAGCCAAGGTGCGGGACTGGACTACGAGCAGTACTTC | CASSQGAGLDYEQYF
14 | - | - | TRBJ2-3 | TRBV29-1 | TGCAGCGTGGGGGGATCTGTAAGGACAGATACGCAGTATTTT | CSVGGSVRTDTQYF
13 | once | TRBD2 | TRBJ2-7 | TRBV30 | TGTGCCTGGAGGGGAGGGCAGAACTACGAGCAGTACTTC | CAWRGGQNYEQYF
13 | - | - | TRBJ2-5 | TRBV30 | TGTGCCTGGACCATTGGAGGGGAGGAGACCCAGTACTTC | CAWTIGGEETQYF
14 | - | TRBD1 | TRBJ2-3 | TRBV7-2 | TGTGCCAGCAGCCTATCGGACAGGGCAGATACGCAGTATTTT | CASSLSDRADTQYF
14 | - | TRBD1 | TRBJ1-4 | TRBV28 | TGTGCCAGCAGCCCCGGGACAGAAGATGAAAAACTGTTTTTT | CASSPGTEDEKLFF
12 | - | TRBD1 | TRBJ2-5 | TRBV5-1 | TGCGCCAGCAGCTTTGACAGGGGAGCCCAGTACTTC | CASSFDRGAQYF
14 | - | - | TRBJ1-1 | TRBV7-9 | TGTGCCAGCAGCTTAGTGAGGCAGGGCACTGAAGCTTTCTTT | CASSLVRQGTEAFF
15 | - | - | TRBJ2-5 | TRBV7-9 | TGTGCCAGCAGCCTAGCAAGCGTTCAAACCAAAACCCAGTACTTC | CASSLASVQTKTQYF
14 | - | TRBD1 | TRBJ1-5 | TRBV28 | TGTGCCAGCGTGACAGGGTTAGGCAATCAGCCCCAGCATTTT | CASVTGLGNQPQHF
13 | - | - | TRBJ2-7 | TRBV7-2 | TGTGCCAGCAGCTCGGAACCCGCGGGGGAGCAGTACTTC | CASSSEPAGEQYF
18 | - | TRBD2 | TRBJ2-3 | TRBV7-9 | TGTGCCAGCAGCTTACCTCCCAGACTAGCGGGAGTCTCAGATACGCAGTATTTT | CASSLPPRLAGVSDTQYF
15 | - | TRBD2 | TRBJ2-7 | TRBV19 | TGTGCCAGTAGTATAGCCGGCGGGAGGACCTACGAGCAGTACTTC | CASSIAGGRTYEQYF
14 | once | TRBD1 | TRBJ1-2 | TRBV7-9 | TGTGCCAGCAGCTTAGGGGACAGGGCGTCCGGCTACACCTTC | CASSLGDRASGYTF
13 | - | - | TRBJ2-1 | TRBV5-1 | TGCGCCAGCAGCTTGGGGGACACACGGGAGCAGTTCTTC | CASSLGDTREQFF
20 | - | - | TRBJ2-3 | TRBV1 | TGCACCAGCAGCCAAGACCTCCCTCAGGCTAGCGGGATTTTCTCAGATACGCAGTATTTT | CTSSQDLPQASGIFSDTQYF
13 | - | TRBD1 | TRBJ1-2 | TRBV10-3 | TGTGCCATCAGAGGAACAGGGGGCTATGGCTACACCTTC | CAIRGTGGYGYTF
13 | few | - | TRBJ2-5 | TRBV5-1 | TGCGCCAGCAGCTTCGGGTCCACGGAGACCCAGTACTTC | CASSFGSTETQYF
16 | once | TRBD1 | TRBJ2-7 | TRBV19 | TGTGCCAGCAAACCTTCCGGGACAGGGGAACCCTACGAGCAGTACTTC | CASKPSGTGEPYEQYF
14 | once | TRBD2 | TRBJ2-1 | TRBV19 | TGTGCCAGCTCGCCGGGACTAGCTTACAGTGAGCAGTTCTTC | CASSPGLAYSEQFF
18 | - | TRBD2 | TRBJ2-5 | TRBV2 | TGTGCCAGCACCCCAGGACTAGCGGGAGGTGCTGGTGGGGAGACCCAGTACTTC | CASTPGLAGGAGGETQYF
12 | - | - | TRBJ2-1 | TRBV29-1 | TGCAGCGTTGGGCGGGGAGGCGATGAGCAGTTCTTC | CSVGRGGDEQFF
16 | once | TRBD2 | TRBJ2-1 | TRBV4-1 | TGCGCCAGCAGCCAGGCTGCGGCGGGAGGGTGGGATGAGCAGTTCTTC | CASSQAAAGGWDEQFF
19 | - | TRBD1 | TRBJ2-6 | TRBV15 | TGTGCCACCAGCAGATACCGGACAGGGGGAGCAGCTGGGGCCAACGTCCTGACTTTC | CATSRYRTGGAAGANVLTF
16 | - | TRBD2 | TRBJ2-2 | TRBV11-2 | TGTGCCAGCAGCTTATTCGGGCAGCGGGGCACCGGGGAGCTGTTTTTT | CASSLFGQRGTGELFF
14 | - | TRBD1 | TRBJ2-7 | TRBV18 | TGTGCCAGCTCACTTTCCGGACAGGGCTCTGGGCAGTACTTC | CASSLSGQGSGQYF
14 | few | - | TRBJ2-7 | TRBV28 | TGTGCCAGCAGTTTAGTCCTAGTCTCGTACGAGCAGTACTTC | CASSLVLVSYEQYF
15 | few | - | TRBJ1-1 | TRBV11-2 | TGTGCCAGCAGCTTAGATCGTTTGGGGGCCGCTGAAGCTTTCTTT | CASSLDRLGAAEAFF
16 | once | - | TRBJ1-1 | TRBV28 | TGTGCCAGCAGCCCAATGTATCGCCCTTGGGAGGCTGAAGCTTTCTTT | CASSPMYRPWEAEAFF
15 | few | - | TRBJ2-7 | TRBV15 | TGTGCCACCAGCAGAAGTCCCGGGTCCTACTACGAGCAGTACTTC | CATSRSPGSYYEQYF